This is a list of T cell receptor beta chains from one sample in a study of cytomegalovirus exposure and HLA in healthy donors. Repertoires were generated with immunoSEQ multiplex PCR, while TCRdb's copy carries only in-frame clones and drops some. In the table there are about 200,000 clones, roughly three quarters of which are singletons. The sequencing input was PBMCs. The origin of the receptors is a young woman in good health and CMV-seronegative. Each CDR3 is given with its conserved first and last residue. The D gene is left open where the match is weak. Some rows have no size entry. The others give once, few or many, or a class for an expanded clone.

J: TRBJ1-2
V: TRBV29-1
D: -
size: -
CDR3: CSVEDRRGANYGYTF
DNA: TGCAGCGTTGAAGATCGCCGGGGAGCTAACTATGGCTACACCTTC

J: TRBJ2-3
V: TRBV5-1
D: -
size: -
CDR3: CASSSYDSPGDTQYF
DNA: TGCGCCAGCAGCTCATATGACTCACCGGGAGATACGCAGTATTTT

J: TRBJ2-2
V: TRBV6-5
D: -
size: -
CDR3: CASSFYGELFF
DNA: TGTGCCAGCAGTTTCTACGGGGAGCTGTTTTTT

J: TRBJ1-2
V: TRBV28
D: -
size: -
CDR3: CASSLLAGLDYTF
DNA: TGTGCCAGCAGTTTATTAGCAGGGCTTGACTACACCTTC

J: TRBJ2-2
V: TRBV14
D: -
size: -
CDR3: CASSQVNSNTGELFF
DNA: TGTGCCAGCAGCCAAGTGAACTCGAACACCGGGGAGCTGTTTTTT

J: TRBJ2-7
V: TRBV5-1
D: -
size: -
CDR3: CASSPNGVNGQYF
DNA: TGCGCCAGCAGCCCTAACGGGGTAAATGGGCAGTACTTC

J: TRBJ1-2
V: TRBV7-6
D: -
size: -
CDR3: CASSLEGGRGSGYTF
DNA: TGTGCCAGCAGCTTAGAAGGGGGTCGGGGCTCTGGCTACACCTTC

J: TRBJ2-5
V: TRBV13
D: -
size: -
CDR3: CASSLGGTYLRETQYF
DNA: TGTGCCAGCAGCTTAGGTGGTACTTACCTCCGGGAGACCCAGTACTTC

J: TRBJ1-5
V: TRBV19
D: TRBD1
size: -
CDR3: CASSPGGGGQPQHF
DNA: TGTGCCAGTAGTCCAGGGGGAGGCGGTCAGCCCCAGCATTTT

J: TRBJ1-2
V: TRBV30
D: -
size: -
CDR3: CAWSVQSNYGYTF
DNA: TGTGCCTGGAGTGTACAGTCTAACTATGGCTACACCTTC

J: TRBJ2-1
V: TRBV28
D: TRBD2
size: -
CDR3: CASSWYAGTSYNEQFF
DNA: TGTGCCAGCAGTTGGTATGCGGGGACTAGCTACAATGAGCAGTTCTTC

J: TRBJ1-6
V: TRBV7-9
D: TRBD1
size: -
CDR3: CASSLGQGFYNSPLHF
DNA: TGTGCCAGCAGCTTAGGACAGGGGTTCTATAATTCACCCCTCCACTTT

J: TRBJ2-3
V: TRBV10-1
D: -
size: -
CDR3: CASSTDTRTDTQYF
DNA: TGCGCCAGCTCGACCGACACTAGAACAGATACGCAGTATTTT

J: TRBJ2-5
V: TRBV4-1
D: TRBD1
size: -
CDR3: CASSQEGQLHETQYF
DNA: TGCGCCAGCAGCCAAGAGGGACAGCTTCATGAGACCCAGTACTTC

J: TRBJ2-7
V: TRBV28
D: TRBD1
size: few
CDR3: CASRTGGGGSYEQYF
DNA: TGTGCCAGCAGAACAGGGGGCGGCGGCTCCTACGAGCAGTACTTC

J: TRBJ2-5
V: TRBV27
D: TRBD2
size: -
CDR3: CASRVRGGGETQYF
DNA: TGTGCCAGCAGAGTGCGCGGGGGTGGGGAGACCCAGTACTTC

J: TRBJ1-1
V: TRBV7-8
D: TRBD1
size: -
CDR3: CASSPGVPGQDQF
DNA: TGTGCCAGCAGCCCCGGAGTCCCGGGACAGGATCAATTT

J: TRBJ2-7
V: TRBV7-6
D: TRBD1
size: -
CDR3: CASSPGPGQESYEQYF
DNA: TGTGCCAGCAGCCCCGGACCGGGACAGGAAAGCTACGAGCAGTACTTC

J: TRBJ1-5
V: TRBV4-1
D: -
size: few
CDR3: CASSGHRGLNQPQHF
DNA: TGCGCCAGCAGCGGACATAGGGGTCTCAATCAGCCCCAGCATTTT

J: TRBJ2-7
V: TRBV10-3
D: -
size: few
CDR3: CAISESGSTYEQYF
DNA: TGTGCCATCAGTGAGTCGGGCTCTACCTACGAGCAGTACTTC

J: TRBJ2-7
V: TRBV28
D: -
size: -
CDR3: CASSGPLSSSYEQYF
DNA: TGTGCCAGCAGTGGGCCCCTTTCGAGCTCCTACGAGCAGTACTTC

J: TRBJ2-7
V: TRBV5-4
D: TRBD1
size: -
CDR3: CASSLWDRGSYEQYF
DNA: TGTGCCAGCAGCTTGTGGGACAGGGGATCCTACGAGCAGTACTTC

J: TRBJ1-5
V: TRBV5-3
D: -
size: -
CDR3: CARNQYQPQHF
DNA: TGTGCCAGAAACCAGTATCAGCCCCAGCATTTT

J: TRBJ2-7
V: TRBV7-6
D: TRBD2
size: -
CDR3: CASSARTSGYEQYF
DNA: TGTGCCAGCAGCGCCCGGACTAGCGGATACGAGCAGTACTTC

J: TRBJ2-7
V: TRBV5-1
D: TRBD1
size: -
CDR3: CANPSRDRDYEQYF
DNA: TGCGCCAACCCGTCTCGGGACAGGGACTACGAGCAGTACTTC

J: TRBJ1-1
V: TRBV29-1
D: TRBD1
size: -
CDR3: CSVPGQGMTEAFF
DNA: TGCAGCGTGCCGGGACAGGGGATGACTGAAGCTTTCTTT

J: TRBJ1-2
V: TRBV2
D: -
size: -
CDR3: CASSEEGGRWDGYTF
DNA: TGTGCCAGCAGTGAAGAAGGAGGGCGCTGGGATGGCTACACCTTC

J: TRBJ1-1
V: TRBV27
D: TRBD1
size: -
CDR3: CASTQQGANTEAFF
DNA: TGTGCCAGCACGCAACAGGGGGCGAACACTGAAGCTTTCTTT

J: TRBJ2-7
V: TRBV4-1
D: TRBD2
size: once
CDR3: CASSPAHGASGSDEQYF
DNA: TGCGCCAGCAGCCCCGCCCACGGGGCTAGCGGGAGCGACGAGCAGTACTTC

J: TRBJ2-1
V: TRBV30
D: -
size: -
CDR3: CAWKRVSYEQFF
DNA: TGTGCCTGGAAGAGGGTCAGCTATGAGCAGTTCTTC

J: TRBJ1-1
V: TRBV7-3
D: -
size: -
CDR3: CASSLKGGTEAFF
DNA: TGTGCCAGCAGCTTAAAAGGAGGGACTGAAGCTTTCTTT

J: TRBJ2-7
V: TRBV5-1
D: TRBD1
size: -
CDR3: CASSLGPPGQGAYEQYF
DNA: TGCGCCAGCAGCTTGGGCCCTCCGGGACAGGGGGCCTACGAGCAGTACTTC

J: TRBJ1-5
V: TRBV19
D: TRBD1
size: -
CDR3: CATRTGVVDQPQHF
DNA: TGTGCCACCAGGACAGGGGTGGTCGATCAGCCCCAGCATTTT

J: TRBJ2-2
V: TRBV30
D: TRBD2
size: -
CDR3: CAWSSGANTGELFF
DNA: TGTGCCTGGTCTAGCGGAGCGAACACCGGGGAGCTGTTTTTT

J: TRBJ2-7
V: TRBV5-8
D: -
size: -
CDR3: CASNLTPYEQYF
DNA: TGTGCCAGCAACTTGACACCTTACGAGCAGTACTTC

J: TRBJ1-1
V: TRBV10-3
D: -
size: -
CDR3: CAISERQGEAFF
DNA: TGTGCCATCAGTGAGAGGCAGGGGGAAGCTTTCTTT

J: TRBJ1-2
V: TRBV7-2
D: TRBD1
size: few
CDR3: CASSLRGQARGYGYTF
DNA: TGTGCCAGCAGCCTCCGTGGACAGGCCAGGGGGTATGGCTACACCTTC